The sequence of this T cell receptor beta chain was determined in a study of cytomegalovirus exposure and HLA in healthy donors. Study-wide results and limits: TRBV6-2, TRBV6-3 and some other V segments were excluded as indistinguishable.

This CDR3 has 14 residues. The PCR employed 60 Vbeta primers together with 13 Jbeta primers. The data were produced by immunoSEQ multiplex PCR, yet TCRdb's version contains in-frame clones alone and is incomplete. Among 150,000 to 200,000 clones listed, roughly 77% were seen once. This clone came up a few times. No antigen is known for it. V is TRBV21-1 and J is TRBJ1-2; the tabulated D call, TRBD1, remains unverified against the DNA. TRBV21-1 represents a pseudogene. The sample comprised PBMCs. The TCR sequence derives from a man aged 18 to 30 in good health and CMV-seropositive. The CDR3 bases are TGTGCCAGCAGCAAAGGACCAGGGCGGCATGGCTACACCTTC. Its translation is CASSKGPGRHGYTF.